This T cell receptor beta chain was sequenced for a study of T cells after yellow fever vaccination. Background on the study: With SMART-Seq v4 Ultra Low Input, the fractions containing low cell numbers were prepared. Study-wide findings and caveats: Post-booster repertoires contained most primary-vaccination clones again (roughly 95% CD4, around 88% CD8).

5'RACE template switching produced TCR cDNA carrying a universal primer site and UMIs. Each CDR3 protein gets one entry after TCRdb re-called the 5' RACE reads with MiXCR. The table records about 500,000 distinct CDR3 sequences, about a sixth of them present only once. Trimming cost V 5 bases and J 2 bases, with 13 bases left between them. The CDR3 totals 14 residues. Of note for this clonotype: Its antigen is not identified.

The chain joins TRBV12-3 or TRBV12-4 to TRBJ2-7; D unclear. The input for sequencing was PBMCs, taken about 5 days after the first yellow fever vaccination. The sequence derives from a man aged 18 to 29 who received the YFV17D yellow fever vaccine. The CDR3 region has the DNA TGTGCCAGCAGTCCCTGGGCAGCAACCTACGAGCAGTACTTC. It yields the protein CASSPWAATYEQYF.